Listed below are T cell receptor beta chains from one sample, sequenced in a study of blood T cell repertoires in COVID-19. TCRdb's copy holds only in-frame clones and misses some; the assay was immunoSEQ multiplex PCR. The sample shows under 200,000 clones, around nine tenths of them seen only once. Sequencing was performed on peripheral blood. The source of these receptors is a woman between 70 and 85 years old with COVID-19, enrolled during active disease. Each CDR3 is given with its conserved first and last residue. The order of the fields is J gene, D gene, clone size, V gene, CDR3 protein, CDR3 DNA. A D gene is named only where the DNA matches it firmly. Size is stated for part of the rows, as once, few or many counts, or as a class when the clone is expanded.

>TRBJ1-5|.|.|TRBV19
CASSIRLLNQPQHF
TGTGCCAGTAGTATTAGACTCTTGAATCAGCCCCAGCATTTT
>TRBJ2-2|.|.|TRBV9
CASSLGRRSGELFF
TGTGCCAGCAGCCTGGGGAGGCGTTCCGGGGAGCTGTTTTTT
>TRBJ1-3|.|.|TRBV6-2/TRBV6-3
CASSFGTGNTIYF
TGTGCCAGCAGTTTCGGGACAGGAAACACCATATATTTT
>TRBJ1-2|TRBD1|.|TRBV10-1
CASSDGNRGNYGYTF
TGCGCCAGCAGTGACGGGAACAGGGGGAATTATGGCTACACCTTC
>TRBJ2-3|TRBD2|once|TRBV5-1
CASSLGGTSGFSDTQYF
TGCGCCAGCAGCTTGGGAGGGACTAGCGGGTTTTCAGATACGCAGTATTTT
>TRBJ1-1|.|.|TRBV3-1/TRBV3-2
CASSLKGIEAFF
TGTGCCAGCAGCCTGAAGGGGATTGAAGCTTTCTTT
>TRBJ2-3|TRBD2|.|TRBV7-6
CASSKGLAGGTDTQYF
TGTGCCAGCAGCAAAGGACTAGCGGGGGGTACAGATACGCAGTATTTT
>TRBJ1-2|.|.|TRBV5-1
CASSYTEGSKTYYGYTF
TGCGCCAGCAGCTACACAGAGGGATCAAAGACATACTATGGCTACACCTTC
>TRBJ2-3|TRBD2|.|TRBV5-1
CASRPSGGRTDTQYF
TGCGCCAGCAGACCTAGCGGGGGGCGCACAGATACGCAGTATTTT
>TRBJ1-1|TRBD1|.|TRBV5-4
CASSLKRGRGNTEAFF
TGTGCCAGCAGCTTAAAGAGGGGGCGGGGGAACACTGAAGCTTTCTTT
>TRBJ1-5|.|.|TRBV30
CAWSLTANQPQHF
TGTGCCTGGAGTTTGACAGCCAATCAGCCCCAGCATTTT
>TRBJ2-2|TRBD1|.|TRBV28
CASRGQGRTGELFF
TGTGCCAGCAGGGGACAGGGTAGAACCGGGGAGCTGTTTTTT
>TRBJ2-3|TRBD2|.|TRBV7-8
CASSPIRGGQGTDTQYF
TGTGCCAGCAGCCCTATCCGGGGGGGCCAGGGCACAGATACGCAGTATTTT
>TRBJ1-3|TRBD1|once|TRBV27
CASSSRQGVSGNTIYF
TGTGCCAGCAGTTCCAGACAGGGTGTTTCTGGAAACACCATATATTTT
>TRBJ1-2|.|.|TRBV4-2
CASSQIGGYGYTF
TGTGCCAGCAGCCAAATCGGGGGGTACGGCTACACCTTC
>TRBJ1-2|TRBD1|.|TRBV2
CASSSRTGEGYTF
TGTGCCAGCAGCTCCAGGACAGGGGAAGGCTACACCTTC